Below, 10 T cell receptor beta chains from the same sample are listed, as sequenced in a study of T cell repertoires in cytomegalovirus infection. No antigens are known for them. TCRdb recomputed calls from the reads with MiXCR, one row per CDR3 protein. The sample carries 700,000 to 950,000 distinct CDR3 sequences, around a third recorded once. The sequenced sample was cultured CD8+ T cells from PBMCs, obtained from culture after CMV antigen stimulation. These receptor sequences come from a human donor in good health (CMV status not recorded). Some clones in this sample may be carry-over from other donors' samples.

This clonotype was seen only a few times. The CDR3 loop reads CASSPGGYQETQYF. CDR3 nucleotides: TGTGCCAGCAGCCCCGGAGGGTACCAAGAGACCCAGTACTTC. The genes are TRBV9 and TRBJ2-5; TRBD2 is a possible D gene (6 bases). CDR3 length equals 14 residues. CDR1 SGDLS and CDR2 YYNGEE come from the germline V gene. With 4 bases removed from V and 0 bases from J, the gap between germline ends came to 10 bases.

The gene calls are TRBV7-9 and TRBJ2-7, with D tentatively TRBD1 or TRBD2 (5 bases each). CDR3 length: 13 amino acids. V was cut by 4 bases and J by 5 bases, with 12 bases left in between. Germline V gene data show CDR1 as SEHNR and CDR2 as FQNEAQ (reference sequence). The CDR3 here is CASSSGLRDEQYF. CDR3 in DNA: TGTGCCAGCAGCTCGGGGCTTCGGGACGAGCAGTACTTC.

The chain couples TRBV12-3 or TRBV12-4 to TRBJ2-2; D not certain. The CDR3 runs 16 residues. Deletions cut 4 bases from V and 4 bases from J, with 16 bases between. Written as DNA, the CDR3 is TGTGCCAGCAGTTCGGTGACATCTTTTGCCACCGGGGAGCTGTTTTTT. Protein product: CASSSVTSFATGELFF.

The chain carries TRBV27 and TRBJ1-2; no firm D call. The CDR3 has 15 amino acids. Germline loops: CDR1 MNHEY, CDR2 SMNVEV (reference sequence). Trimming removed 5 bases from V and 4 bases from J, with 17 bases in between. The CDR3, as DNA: TGTGCCAGCAGTCGATTGGCAGATCTAGGCTATGGCTACACCTTC. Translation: CASSRLADLGYGYTF.

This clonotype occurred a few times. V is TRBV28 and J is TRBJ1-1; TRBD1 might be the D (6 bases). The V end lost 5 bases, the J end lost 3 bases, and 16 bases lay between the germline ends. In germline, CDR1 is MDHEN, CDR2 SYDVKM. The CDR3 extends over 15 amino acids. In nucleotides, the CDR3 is TGTGCCAGCAGTCCCGAGGGGGAGGGGGACACTGAAGCTTTCTTT. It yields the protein CASSPEGEGDTEAFF.

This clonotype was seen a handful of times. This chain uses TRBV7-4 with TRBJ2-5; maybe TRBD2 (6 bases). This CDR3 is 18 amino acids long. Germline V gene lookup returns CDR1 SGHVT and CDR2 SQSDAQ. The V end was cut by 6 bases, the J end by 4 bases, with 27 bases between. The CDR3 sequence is CASSSRVGDSRWRETQYF. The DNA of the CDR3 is TGTGCCAGCAGTTCCCGGGTTGGGGACTCAAGATGGAGAGAGACCCAGTACTTC.

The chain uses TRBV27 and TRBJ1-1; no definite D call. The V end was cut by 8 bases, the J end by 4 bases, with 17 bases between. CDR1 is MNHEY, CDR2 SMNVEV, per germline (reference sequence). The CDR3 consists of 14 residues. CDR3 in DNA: TGTGCCAGCTCCTGGAGGTACGGGGTCACTGAAGCTTTCTTT. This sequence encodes CASSWRYGVTEAFF.

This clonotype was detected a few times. DNA for the CDR3: TGTGCCAGCAGCTCAACAGGGGTCGATACCTACGAGCAGTACTTC. Protein sequence: CASSSTGVDTYEQYF. The chain is built from TRBV7-6 and TRBJ2-7; 7 bases align to TRBD1. Germline CDR1 SGHVS, CDR2 FNYEAQ. Trimming at V came to 4 bases and at J to 2 bases, leaving 8 bases not matched to a gene. This CDR3 has 15 residues. Filled out from reference TRBV7-6 and TRBJ2-7, the complete variable domain reads GAGVSQSPRYKVTKRGQDVALRCDPISGHVSLYWYRQALGQGPEFLTYFNYEAQQDKSGLPNDRFSAERPEGSISTLTIQRTEQRDSAMYRCASSSTGVDTYEQYFGPGTRLTVT.

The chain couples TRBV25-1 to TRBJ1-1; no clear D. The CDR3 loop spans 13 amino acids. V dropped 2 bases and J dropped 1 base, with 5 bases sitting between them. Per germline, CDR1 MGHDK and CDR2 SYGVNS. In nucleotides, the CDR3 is TGTGCCAGCAGTGAACTCAGGAACACTGAAGCTTTCTTT. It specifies CASSELRNTEAFF.

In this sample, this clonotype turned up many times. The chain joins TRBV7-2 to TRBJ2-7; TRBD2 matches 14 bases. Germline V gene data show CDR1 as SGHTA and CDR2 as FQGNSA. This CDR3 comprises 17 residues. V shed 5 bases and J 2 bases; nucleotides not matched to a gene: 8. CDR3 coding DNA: TGTGCCAGCAGCCGGGTCCCGGGACTAGCGGGGGCCTACGAGCAGTACTTC. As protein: CASSRVPGLAGAYEQYF.